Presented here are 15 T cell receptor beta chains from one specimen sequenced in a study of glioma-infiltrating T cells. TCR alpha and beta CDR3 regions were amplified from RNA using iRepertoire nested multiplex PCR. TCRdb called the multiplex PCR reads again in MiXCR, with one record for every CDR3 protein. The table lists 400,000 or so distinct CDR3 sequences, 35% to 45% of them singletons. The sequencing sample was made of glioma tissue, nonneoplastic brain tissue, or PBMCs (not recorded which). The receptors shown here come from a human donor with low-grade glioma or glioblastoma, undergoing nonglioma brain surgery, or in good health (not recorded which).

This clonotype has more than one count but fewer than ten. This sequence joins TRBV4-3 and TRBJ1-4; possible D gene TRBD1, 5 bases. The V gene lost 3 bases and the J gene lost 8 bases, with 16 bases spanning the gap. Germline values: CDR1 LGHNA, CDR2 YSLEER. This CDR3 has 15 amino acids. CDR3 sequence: CASSQRTGAGEKLFF. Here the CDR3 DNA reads TGCGCCAGCAGCCAGAGGACCGGGGCTGGAGAAAAACTGTTTTTT.

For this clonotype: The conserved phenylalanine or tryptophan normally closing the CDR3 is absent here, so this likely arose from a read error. The CDR3 nucleotides are TGTGCCAGTCGCAGGGCGCGCACCGGGGACCTGTTTCTT. It is translated as CASRRARTGDLFL. The chain links TRBV6-6 to TRBJ2-2; either TRBD1 or TRBD2 may supply D (5 bases each). CDR1 and CDR2 (germline): MNHNY, SVGAGI (reference sequence). This CDR3 comprises 13 residues.

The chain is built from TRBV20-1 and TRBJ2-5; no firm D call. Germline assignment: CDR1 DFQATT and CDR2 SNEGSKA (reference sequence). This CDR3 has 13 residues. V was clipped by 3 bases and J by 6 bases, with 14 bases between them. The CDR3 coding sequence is TGCAGTGCTAGTGGCGACTTGCAGAAGACCCAGTACTTC. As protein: CSASGDLQKTQYF.

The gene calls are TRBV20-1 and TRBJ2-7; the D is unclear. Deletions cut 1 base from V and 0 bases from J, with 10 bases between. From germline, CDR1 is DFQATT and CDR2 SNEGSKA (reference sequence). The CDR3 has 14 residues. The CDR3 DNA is TGCAGTGCTAGAGGGCAGACTTTCTCCTACGAGCAGTACTTC. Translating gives CSARGQTFSYEQYF.

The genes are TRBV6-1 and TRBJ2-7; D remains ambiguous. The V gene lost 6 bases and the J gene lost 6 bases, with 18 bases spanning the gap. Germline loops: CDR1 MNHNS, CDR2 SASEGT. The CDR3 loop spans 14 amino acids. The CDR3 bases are TGTGCCAGCAGCGTCCACACGATAACAGCCGAGCAGTACTTC. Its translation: CASSVHTITAEQYF.

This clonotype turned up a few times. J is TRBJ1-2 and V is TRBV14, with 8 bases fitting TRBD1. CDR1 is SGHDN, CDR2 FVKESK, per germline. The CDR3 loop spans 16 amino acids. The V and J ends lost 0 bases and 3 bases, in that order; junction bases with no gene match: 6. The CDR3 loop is CASSQDTRGRDYGYTF. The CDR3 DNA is TGTGCCAGCAGCCAAGATACCAGGGGGCGAGACTATGGCTACACCTTC.

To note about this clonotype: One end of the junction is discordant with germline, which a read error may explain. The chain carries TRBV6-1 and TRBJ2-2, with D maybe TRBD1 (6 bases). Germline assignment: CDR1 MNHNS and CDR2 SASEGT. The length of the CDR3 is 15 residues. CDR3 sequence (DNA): TGTGTCAGCAGACTACAGGGATTGAACACCGGGGAGCTGTTTTTT. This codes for CVSRLQGLNTGELFF.

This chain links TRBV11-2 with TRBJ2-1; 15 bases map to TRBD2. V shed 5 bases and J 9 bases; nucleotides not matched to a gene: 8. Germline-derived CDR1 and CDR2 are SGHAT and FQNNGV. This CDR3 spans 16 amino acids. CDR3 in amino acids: CASSVGLAGGTAEQFF. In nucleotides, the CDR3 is TGTGCCAGCAGCGTGGGACTAGCGGGAGGCACCGCTGAGCAGTTCTTC.

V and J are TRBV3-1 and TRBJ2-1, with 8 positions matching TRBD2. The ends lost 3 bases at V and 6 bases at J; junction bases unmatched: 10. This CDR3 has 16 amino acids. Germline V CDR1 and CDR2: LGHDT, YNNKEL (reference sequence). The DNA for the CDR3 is TGTGCCAGCAGCCAGGAAACTAGCGGTAGGTTCAATGAGCAGTTCTTC. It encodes CASSQETSGRFNEQFF.

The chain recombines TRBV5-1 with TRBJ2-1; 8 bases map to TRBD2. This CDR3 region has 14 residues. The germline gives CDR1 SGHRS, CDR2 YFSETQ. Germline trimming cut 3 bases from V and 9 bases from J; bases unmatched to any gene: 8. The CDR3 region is CASSSGTRTGEQFF. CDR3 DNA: TGCGCCAGCAGCTCAGGGACTAGGACGGGTGAGCAGTTCTTC.

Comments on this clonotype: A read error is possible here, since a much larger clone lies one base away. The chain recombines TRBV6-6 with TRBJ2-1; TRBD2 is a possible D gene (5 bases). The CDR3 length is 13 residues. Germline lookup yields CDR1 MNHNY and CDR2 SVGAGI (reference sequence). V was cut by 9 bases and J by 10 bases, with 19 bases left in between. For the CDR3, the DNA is TGTGCCAGTGGACTGAACAGCTACCACGAGCAGTTCTTC. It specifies CASGLNSYHEQFF.

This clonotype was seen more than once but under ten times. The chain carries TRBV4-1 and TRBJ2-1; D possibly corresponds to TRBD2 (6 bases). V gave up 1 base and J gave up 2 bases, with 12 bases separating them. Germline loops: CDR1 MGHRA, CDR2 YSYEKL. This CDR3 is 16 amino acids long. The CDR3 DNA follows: TGCGCCAGCAGCCAAGGGGACCCGGGGGCCTACAATGAGCAGTTCTTC. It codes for CASSQGDPGAYNEQFF.

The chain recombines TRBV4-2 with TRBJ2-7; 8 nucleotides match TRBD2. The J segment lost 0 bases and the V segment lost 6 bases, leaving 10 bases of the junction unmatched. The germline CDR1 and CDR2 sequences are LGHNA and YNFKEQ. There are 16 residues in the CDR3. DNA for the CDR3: TGTGCCAGCAGAGGGGTCAGCGGGAGCCTCTCCTACGAGCAGTACTTC. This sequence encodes CASRGVSGSLSYEQYF.

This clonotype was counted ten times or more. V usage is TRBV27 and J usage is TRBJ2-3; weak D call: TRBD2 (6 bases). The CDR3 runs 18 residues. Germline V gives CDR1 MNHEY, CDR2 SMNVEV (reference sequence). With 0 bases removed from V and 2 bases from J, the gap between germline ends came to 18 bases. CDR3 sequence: CASSLSISGRPTTDTQYF. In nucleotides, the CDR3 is TGTGCCAGCAGTTTATCGATAAGCGGGCGGCCGACCACAGATACGCAGTATTTT.

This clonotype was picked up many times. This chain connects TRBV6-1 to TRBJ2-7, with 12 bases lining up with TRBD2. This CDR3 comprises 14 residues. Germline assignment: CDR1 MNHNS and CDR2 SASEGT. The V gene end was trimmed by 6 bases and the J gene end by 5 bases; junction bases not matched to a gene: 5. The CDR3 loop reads CASRWTSGVHEQYF. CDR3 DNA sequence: TGTGCCAGCAGGTGGACTAGCGGGGTCCACGAGCAGTACTTC.